The 23 T cell receptor beta chains below all came from one sample that was sequenced in a study of regulatory T cells in long-lasting Graves disease. Arm-PCR of CDR3 regions and iRepertoire HTBI primers were used to build TCR beta libraries. Via MiXCR, TCRdb re-called the multiplex PCR reads, giving one row per CDR3 protein. The sample lists 550,000 to 650,000 distinct CDR3 sequences, around 16% occurring once. The sample's time point: newly diagnosed GD, antithyroid drugs for less than 3 months. The TCR library used RNA extracted from PBMCs. Another study also made use of these data, one on T cells in Graves' hyperthyroidism and ophthalmopathy.

The sample consisted of peripheral blood mononuclear cells (PBMCs), taken at new diagnosis, from a patient treated with antithyroid drugs. These receptors all come from a young man with Graves disease.

The CDR3 protein is CSESSPLTSYNEQFF. For the CDR3, the DNA is TGCAGTGAATCCAGCCCTCTGACCTCCTACAATGAGCAGTTCTTC. The genes are TRBV20-1 and TRBJ2-1; no definite D call. Trimming took 7 bases from V and 0 from J, leaving 16 bases between them. The CDR3 is 15 amino acids. Germline assignment: CDR1 DFQATT and CDR2 SNEGSKA (reference sequence).

This clonotype came up many times. The rearrangement joins TRBV7-8 to TRBJ2-1, with TRBD2 matching 8 bases. The CDR3 spans 15 residues. CDR1 is SGHVS, CDR2 FQNEAQ, per germline. V was pared by 6 bases and J by 3 bases, with 7 bases of the junction left unmatched. CDR3 protein: CASRGRGTSYNEQFF. The CDR3 DNA sequence: TGTGCCAGCAGGGGCCGGGGGACTAGCTACAATGAGCAGTTCTTC. The full variable domain, with the rest looked up from reference TRBV7-8 and TRBJ2-1, is GAGVSQSPRYKVAKRGQDVALRCDPISGHVSLFWYQQALGQGPEFLTYFQNEAQLDKSGLPSDRFFAERPEGSVSTLKIQRTQQEDSAVYLCASRGRGTSYNEQFFGPGTRLTVL.

The table lists this clonotype with many counts. The rearrangement links TRBV27 to TRBJ2-4, with TRBD2 as a possible D gene (5 bases). The CDR3 consists of 14 residues. Germline V lookup: CDR1 MNHEY, CDR2 SMNVEV (reference sequence). The germline V and J ends were trimmed by 5 bases and 3 bases, with 11 bases remaining between them. In DNA, the CDR3 is TGTGCCAGCAGTCCGGGCGGACTCAAAAACATTCAGTACTTC. Protein: CASSPGGLKNIQYF.

This clonotype was picked up many times. The chain recombines TRBV6-5 with TRBJ2-1; D gene uncertain. The germline V gene has CDR1 MNHEY and CDR2 SVGAGI. The CDR3 contains 16 residues. Trimming pared 0 bases from V and 0 bases from J, leaving 9 bases between. The CDR3 nucleotides are TGTGCCAGCAGTTACTCCGGGCCTAGCTCCTACAATGAGCAGTTCTTC. This sequence encodes CASSYSGPSSYNEQFF.

The V gene is TRBV29-1, the J gene TRBJ2-1; 7 positions agree with TRBD1. The CDR3 extends over 13 amino acids. Trimming took 3 bases from V and 7 from J; bases not matched to a gene: 6. Germline CDR1 is SQVTM and CDR2 is ANQGSEA. The CDR3 reads CSVDRAGGNEQFF. In nucleotides, the CDR3 is TGCAGCGTTGACCGGGCAGGGGGAAATGAGCAGTTCTTC.

Turning to this clonotype: Lacking the conserved final phenylalanine or tryptophan, this CDR3 likely reflects a read error. The chain has TRBV28 and TRBJ2-7; D unclear. The V end was cut by 2 bases, the J end by 3 bases, with 8 bases between. Germline lookup yields CDR1 MDHEN and CDR2 SYDVKM. The CDR3 extends over 13 amino acids. The CDR3 sequence: CASSLLAYYEQYL. DNA of the CDR3: TGTGCCAGCAGTTTACTGGCCTACTACGAGCAGTACCTC.

This sequence joins TRBV20-1 and TRBJ2-1; TRBD1 might be the D (6 bases). This CDR3 contains 15 residues. V lost 0 bases and J lost 4, with 13 bases in between. The germline V gene has CDR1 DFQATT and CDR2 SNEGSKA (reference sequence). CDR3 nucleotides: TGCAGTGCTAGAGATCCGGGACACCATTACAATGAGCAGTTCTTC. Translation: CSARDPGHHYNEQFF.

This clonotype was seen ten or more times. J is TRBJ1-2 and V is TRBV28, with TRBD1 matching 9 bases. V was clipped by 2 bases and J by 4 bases; unmatched bases: 5. CDR3 length: 15 residues. The V gene's germline CDR1 is MDHEN and CDR2 SYDVKM. This chain's CDR3 is CASSLRWDRAYGYTF. In nucleotides, the CDR3 is TGTGCCAGCAGTTTAAGGTGGGACAGGGCCTATGGCTACACCTTC.

This clonotype was seen many times. CDR3 sequence reads: CASSPTGQSYEQYF. As DNA, the CDR3 is TGCGCCAGCAGCCCGACGGGACAGTCCTACGAGCAGTACTTC. The rearrangement links TRBV5-1 to TRBJ2-7; 7 nucleotides line up with TRBD1. With V trimmed by 4 bases and J by 1 base, 5 bases remained unmatched. The germline V gene has CDR1 SGHRS and CDR2 YFSETQ. The CDR3 runs 14 residues. Supplemented by reference TRBV5-1 and TRBJ2-7, the full variable domain reads KAGVTQTPRYLIKTRGQQVTLSCSPISGHRSVSWYQQTPGQGLQFLFEYFSETQRNKGNFPGRFSGRQFSNSRSEMNVSTLELGDSALYLCASSPTGQSYEQYFGPGTRLTVT.

This clonotype was seen only once. Given a much more abundant clone one base away, this may be a read error. The genes are TRBV6-2 or TRBV6-3 and TRBJ2-1, with TRBD2 matching 13 bases. J was trimmed by 10 bases and V by 2 bases; bases with no gene match: 8. CDR1 MNHEY and CDR2 SVGEGT come from the germline V gene. The CDR3 is made up of 16 amino acids. CDR3 coding DNA: TGTGCCAGCAGTTACCCACTAGCGGGAGGGACCTACGAGCAGTTCTTC. This gives the protein CASSYPLAGGTYEQFF.

This chain links TRBV7-9 with TRBJ2-1; D is perhaps TRBD2 (5 bases). Germline V gene lookup returns CDR1 SEHNR and CDR2 FQNEAQ (reference sequence). The CDR3 totals 13 residues. Trimming stripped 2 bases from V and 7 bases from J, with 9 bases between. CDR3 residues: CASSLSGINEQFF. For the CDR3, the DNA is TGTGCCAGCAGCTTAAGCGGAATAAATGAGCAGTTCTTC.

This clonotype was seen repeatedly, ten times or more. The J gene is TRBJ1-5, the V gene TRBV27; the D is unclear. The CDR3 is 13 amino acids. CDR1 MNHEY and CDR2 SMNVEV come from the germline V gene (reference sequence). Trimming cost V 6 bases and J 7 bases, with 13 bases left between them. Written as DNA, the CDR3 is TGTGCCAGCAGGGGAGGAAGTCAACAGCCCCAGCATTTT. Translated, it gives CASRGGSQQPQHF.

This chain uses TRBV12-3 or TRBV12-4 with TRBJ2-2; either TRBD1 or TRBD2 may supply D (6 bases each). V lost 7 bases and J lost 4, with 22 bases in between. CDR3 length equals 17 residues. CDR3 in amino acids: CASTLIGGPLGTGELFF. The CDR3 DNA reads as TGTGCCAGCACTTTGATCGGGGGCCCCTTAGGCACCGGGGAGCTGTTTTTT.

This chain connects TRBV6-2 or TRBV6-3 to TRBJ2-1; D might be TRBD2 (5 bases). V lost 5 bases to trimming and J lost 4 bases, with 12 bases between them. CDR1 is MNHEY, CDR2 SVGEGT, per germline. The CDR3 loop spans 14 amino acids. The CDR3 is CASSIIAKYNEQFF. In DNA form, the CDR3 reads TGTGCCAGCAGTATAATAGCGAAATACAATGAGCAGTTCTTC.

The genes are TRBV13 and TRBJ2-5; TRBD1 matches 8 bases. V dropped 4 bases and J dropped 5; count of bases not matched to a gene: 9. The germline V gene encodes CDR1 PRHDT and CDR2 FYEKMQ (reference sequence). CDR3 size: 15 residues. The CDR3 DNA follows: TGTGCCAGCAGCTCGACGGACAGGGCGCGGGAGACCCAGTACTTC. It translates to CASSSTDRARETQYF.

This clonotype came up many times. The chain carries TRBV20-1 and TRBJ2-7; 7 nucleotides agree with TRBD1. The V gene's germline CDR1 is DFQATT and CDR2 SNEGSKA (reference sequence). This CDR3 region has 12 residues. V shed 4 bases and J 2 bases; nucleotides not matched to a gene: 2. The CDR3 nucleotides are TGCAGTGCTACTGACAGGGCCTACGAGCAGTACTTC. Amino acid sequence: CSATDRAYEQYF.

This clonotype was observed at least ten times. J is TRBJ2-3 and V is TRBV5-1; 12 bases match TRBD2. There are 18 residues in the CDR3. Germline CDR1 is SGHRS and CDR2 is YFSETQ. The trim removed 4 bases at V and 2 bases at J, leaving 11 bases unmatched. The CDR3 spells CASSPGASGRASTDTQYF. DNA of the CDR3: TGCGCCAGCAGCCCTGGGGCTAGCGGGAGGGCCTCCACAGATACGCAGTATTTT.

This clonotype has at least ten counts. This chain joins TRBV20-1 and TRBJ2-5; 8 bases agree with TRBD2. Germline V gives CDR1 DFQATT, CDR2 SNEGSKA (reference sequence). Trimming took 6 bases from V and 5 from J; bases not matched to a gene: 11. The CDR3 is made up of 14 amino acids. The CDR3 region has the DNA TGCAGTGCGGGGGCAGGGACTAGAGCGGAGACCCAGTACTTC. Its translation is CSAGAGTRAETQYF.

This clonotype was observed many times. The chain employs TRBV28 and TRBJ1-1, with D perhaps TRBD1 (6 bases). From germline, CDR1 is MDHEN and CDR2 SYDVKM. This CDR3 has 15 amino acids. Trimming cost V 2 bases and J 4 bases, with 14 bases left between them. In DNA, the CDR3 is TGTGCCAGCAGTTTAGTTGTCAGGGGAGGCACTGAAGCTTTCTTT. As protein: CASSLVVRGGTEAFF. The full variable domain, rest sourced from reference TRBV28 and TRBJ1-1, is DVKVTQSSRYLVKRTGEKVFLECVQDMDHENMFWYRQDPGLGLRLIYFSYDVKMKEKGDIPEGYSVSREKKERFSLILESASTNQTSMYLCASSLVVRGGTEAFFGQGTRLTVV.

The gene calls are TRBV20-1 and TRBJ2-1; 9 bases line up with TRBD2. Germline CDR1 is DFQATT and CDR2 is SNEGSKA (reference sequence). The CDR3 has 17 residues. The CDR3 sequence: CRAYRWDGLASNNEQFF. The CDR3 DNA reads TGCAGGGCCTACCGATGGGATGGACTAGCGTCCAACAATGAGCAGTTCTTC.

This clonotype showed up just a few times. The chain links TRBV7-9 to TRBJ2-7; maybe TRBD1 (5 bases). The ends were cut back, 2 bases at V and 0 bases at J, with 11 bases in the middle. Germline CDR1 reads SEHNR; CDR2 reads FQNEAQ (reference sequence). The length of the CDR3 is 15 residues. CDR3: CASSLLSQGSYEQYF. CDR3 DNA: TGTGCCAGCAGCTTATTATCCCAGGGCTCCTACGAGCAGTACTTC.

This chain joins TRBV3-1 and TRBJ2-7; unclear D gene. The germline V gene encodes CDR1 LGHDT and CDR2 YNNKEL (reference sequence). The V end lost 1 base, the J end lost 4 bases, and 5 bases lay between the germline ends. The CDR3 runs 12 residues. As DNA, the CDR3 is TGTGCCAGCAGCCAAGTCAAGTACGAGCAGTACTTC. Translating gives CASSQVKYEQYF.

DNA for the CDR3: TGTGCCAGCAGCCAGGACAGGAGAAATGGAAACACCATATATTTT. It specifies CASSQDRRNGNTIYF. The chain recombines TRBV3-1 with TRBJ1-3; TRBD1 matches 7 bases. The germline V gene encodes CDR1 LGHDT and CDR2 YNNKEL (reference sequence). V dropped 3 bases and J dropped 3; count of bases not matched to a gene: 5. This CDR3 spans 15 amino acids.